This T cell receptor beta chain was sequenced for a study of T cell repertoires in cytomegalovirus infection. Study summary: Well-studied HLA-B-restricted epitopes and recently identified HLA-C-restricted epitopes of CMV were both used in the study.

TCRdb called the reads again in MiXCR, with one record for every CDR3 protein. The sample carries 450,000 to 600,000 distinct CDR3 sequences, about 33% recorded once. Overall study findings and caveats: What dominated the ex vivo response were HLA-C-restricted CMV-specific TCR beta clonotypes.

V was trimmed by 3 bases and J by 1 base, leaving 12 bases between them. Germline values: CDR1 SGHTA, CDR2 FQGNSA. CDR3 length: 15 amino acids. This clonotype was detected ten times or more. Its cognate antigen is unknown. The V gene is TRBV7-2, the J gene TRBJ1-1, with D hard to call. The sequenced sample was cultured PBMCs, obtained from culture after CMV antigen stimulation. The TCR was taken from a human donor in good health (CMV status not recorded). Some clones in this sample may be carry-over from other donors' samples. The CDR3 region is CASSFFFVGNTEAFF. Written as DNA, the CDR3 is TGTGCCAGCAGCTTTTTTTTTGTCGGGAACACTGAAGCTTTCTTT.